The rows below give T cell receptor beta chains drawn from one sample of a study of blood T cell repertoires in COVID-19. Profiled with immunoSEQ multiplex PCR; TCRdb holds only in-frame clones, not every one. This repertoire shows roughly 190,000 clones, more than 75% found once; its top ten account for approximately 9%. The specimen sequenced was peripheral blood. These receptors were obtained from a woman aged 50 to 60 with active or convalescent COVID-19. Each CDR3 is given with its conserved first and last residue.

v_gene	j_gene	CDR3aa
TRBV27	TRBJ1-5	CASRRTDNQPQHF
TRBV7-2	TRBJ2-5	CASSLNLQETQYF
TRBV9	TRBJ1-6	CASSVGESSYNSPLHF
TRBV19	TRBJ1-5	CASSPDSRSQHF
TRBV3-1/TRBV3-2	TRBJ2-1	CASSQGTSAYNEQFF
TRBV7-2	TRBJ1-6	CASSLDRERALHF
TRBV7-2	TRBJ1-4	CASSFTGGEEKLFF
TRBV6-2/TRBV6-3	TRBJ1-3	CASSMKVYSGNTIYF
TRBV2	TRBJ1-1	CASKGQQNTEAFF
TRBV18	TRBJ2-1	CASSPGQDRRVNEQFF
TRBV5-4	TRBJ2-1	CASSLFIDALAGNEQFF
TRBV5-1	TRBJ1-3	CASSAGTEGDTIYF
TRBV5-1	TRBJ2-3	CASSLEGSGSLTSTDTQYF
TRBV19	TRBJ2-6	CASSQPGSGANVLTF